Each of the 20 T cell receptor beta chains below was sequenced from the same sample in a study of T-cell reconstitution after alpha-beta-depleted transplantation in children. Unique molecular identifiers were incorporated when the TCRbeta library was constructed. TCRdb analysed the PCR reads with MiXCR anew, one entry per CDR3 protein. The repertoire holds some 500,000 distinct CDR3 sequences, with about 16% as singletons. The sample here was PBMCs from the stem cell graft donor, taken from the stem cell graft. These receptors were collected from a human donor who donated a stem cell graft to a child with acute lymphoblastic leukemia.

This clonotype was found many times. V is TRBV20-1 and J is TRBJ2-5, with D possibly being TRBD1 (6 bases). The germline V and J ends were trimmed by 3 bases and 7 bases, with 18 bases remaining between them. The CDR3 consists of 14 residues. Germline V lookup: CDR1 DFQATT, CDR2 SNEGSKA (reference sequence). CDR3 sequence: CSARSGTIGGTQYF. CDR3 coding DNA: TGCAGTGCTAGGTCCGGGACAATAGGGGGGACCCAGTACTTC.

The sample holds a few counts of this clonotype. This rearrangement joins TRBV20-1 to TRBJ1-3; 7 nucleotides agree with TRBD1. The CDR3 covers 17 residues. Germline V gives CDR1 DFQATT, CDR2 SNEGSKA (reference sequence). V trimming: 2 bases; J trimming: 0 bases; junction bases outside the gene matches: 10. CDR3 sequence (DNA): TGCAGTGCTAGACGGTGGGGGACAGCAAACTCTGGAAACACCATATATTTT. This codes for CSARRWGTANSGNTIYF.

The chain recombines TRBV4-1 with TRBJ2-1; TRBD2 matches 9 bases. The V segment lost 3 bases and the J segment 10 bases; nucleotides outside the gene matches: 10. The CDR3 sequence is 15 residues long. Germline-derived CDR1 and CDR2 are MGHRA and YSYEKL. The CDR3 loop reads CASSHPAGGSREQFF. Written as DNA, the CDR3 is TGCGCCAGCAGCCATCCTGCGGGAGGGTCAAGAGAGCAGTTCTTC.

This chain connects TRBV7-2 to TRBJ1-4; D is unclear. Per the germline V gene, CDR1 is SGHTA and CDR2 is FQGNSA. The CDR3 loop spans 17 amino acids. Trimming removed 2 bases at V and 4 bases at J, with 17 bases between. The CDR3 DNA reads TGTGCCAGCAGCTTATATATTTTTGGAAGCCGTAATGAAAAACTGTTTTTT. Its translation is CASSLYIFGSRNEKLFF. The whole variable domain, filled in from reference TRBV7-2 and TRBJ1-4, reads GAGVSQSPSNKVTEKGKDVELRCDPISGHTALYWYRQSLGQGLEFLIYFQGNSAPDKSGLPSDRFSAERTGGSVSTLTIQRTQQEDSAVYLCASSLYIFGSRNEKLFFGSGTQLSVL.

This chain uses TRBV27 with TRBJ1-1; D call uncertain. Germline V gene sequence: CDR1 MNHEY, CDR2 SMNVEV (reference sequence). This CDR3 comprises 13 residues. The germline V and J ends were trimmed by 9 bases and 1 base, with 12 bases remaining between them. Here the CDR3 reads CASKSSENTEAFF. In nucleotides, the CDR3 is TGTGCCAGTAAATCGTCAGAGAACACTGAAGCTTTCTTT.

Only a few counts were recorded for this clonotype. The chain recombines TRBV12-3 or TRBV12-4 with TRBJ1-2; TRBD1 is a possible D gene (6 bases). The CDR3 totals 14 residues. V was shortened by 5 bases and J by 6 bases, with 16 bases between the two germline ends. This CDR3 is CASSTTGGADGYTF. CDR3 nucleotide sequence: TGTGCCAGCAGTACGACAGGTGGCGCCGATGGCTACACCTTC.

J is TRBJ1-2 and V is TRBV14, with no clear D. The CDR3 is made up of 14 amino acids. V was shortened by 0 bases and J by 8 bases, with 13 bases between the two germline ends. Germline V gives CDR1 SGHDN, CDR2 FVKESK. CDR3: CASSQDRTGRGYTF. The CDR3 nucleotides are TGTGCCAGCAGCCAAGACCGGACCGGTCGGGGCTACACCTTC.

As DNA, the CDR3 is TGTGCCAGCAGTCGGACAGCAACAGGGGAGCCCCAGCATTTT. Residues: CASSRTATGEPQHF. This sequence joins TRBV6-1 and TRBJ1-5; 7 bases match TRBD1. The ends lost 5 bases at V and 8 bases at J; junction bases unmatched: 9. The germline V gene encodes CDR1 MNHNS and CDR2 SASEGT. The CDR3 consists of 14 residues.

The V and J genes are TRBV20-1 and TRBJ2-2; tentative D call: TRBD1 (6 bases). V was trimmed by 5 bases and J by 2 bases, leaving 21 bases between them. The CDR3 is 17 amino acids. Germline CDR1 is DFQATT and CDR2 is SNEGSKA (reference sequence). CDR3 bases: TGCAGTGCTCGGCGGTTTAGGGGGAATTCTAACACCGGGGAGCTGTTTTTT. It encodes CSARRFRGNSNTGELFF.

This clonotype has a handful of counts. The chain has TRBV20-1 and TRBJ1-4, with no clear D. The CDR3 has 14 residues. Trimming removed 3 bases from V and 2 bases from J, with 10 bases in between. Germline V gives CDR1 DFQATT, CDR2 SNEGSKA (reference sequence). The CDR3 coding sequence is TGCAGTGCTAGCCGCCCGGAGACTAATGAAAAACTGTTTTTT. Its protein is CSASRPETNEKLFF.

This clonotype has only a few counts. V is TRBV27 and J is TRBJ1-6; the D is unclear. This CDR3 spans 15 amino acids. V dropped 7 bases and J dropped 9 bases, with 19 bases sitting between them. Per the germline V gene, CDR1 is MNHEY and CDR2 is SMNVEV (reference sequence). Here the CDR3 reads CASKLTDPLRSPLHF. CDR3 coding DNA: TGTGCCAGCAAACTTACCGACCCCCTCCGTTCACCCCTCCACTTT.

This clonotype has more than one count but fewer than ten. This chain links TRBV4-2 with TRBJ2-7; D might be TRBD2 (6 bases). The V and J ends lost 0 bases and 3 bases respectively, with 21 bases between them. This CDR3 comprises 18 residues. Germline CDR1 and CDR2: LGHNA and YNFKEQ. CDR3 DNA: TGTGCCAGCAGCCAAGATTGGGGCCTCGTGGCTAGCGTCTACGAGCAGTACTTC. It yields the protein CASSQDWGLVASVYEQYF.

This clonotype was detected a few times. This rearrangement joins TRBV5-1 to TRBJ1-4, with D maybe TRBD1 (5 bases). Germline V CDR1 and CDR2: SGHRS, YFSETQ. V lost 1 base and J lost 8, with 9 bases in between. The CDR3 runs to 13 residues. CDR3 residues: CASSLRGDEKLFF. CDR3 DNA sequence: TGCGCCAGCAGCTTGCGGGGGGACGAAAAACTGTTTTTT.

This clonotype was seen more than once but under ten times. The rearrangement links TRBV27 to TRBJ2-1; 12 bases map to TRBD2. The CDR3 contains 19 residues. The germline CDR1 and CDR2 sequences are MNHEY and SMNVEV (reference sequence). Trimming cost V 2 bases and J 3 bases; bases outside gene matches: 11. Here the CDR3 DNA reads TGTGCCAGCAGTTTACACGGTGGGACTAGCGGGTTTTACTACAATGAGCAGTTCTTC. This gives the protein CASSLHGGTSGFYYNEQFF.

The genes are TRBV29-1 and TRBJ2-7, with 8 bases aligning to TRBD2. V lost 6 bases, J lost 4 bases, and 11 bases stayed unmatched. Germline-derived CDR1 and CDR2 are SQVTM and ANQGSEA. The CDR3 runs to 14 residues. CDR3 amino acids: CSVSRPGGPYEQYF. The CDR3 DNA reads TGCAGCGTCTCTCGCCCGGGAGGGCCTTACGAGCAGTACTTC.

The V and J genes are TRBV27 and TRBJ2-7, with 10 nucleotides matching TRBD2. The length of the CDR3 is 15 residues. Germline V CDR1 and CDR2: MNHEY, SMNVEV (reference sequence). Losses at the gene ends were 3 bases for V and 0 bases for J; bases not matched to a gene: 2. The CDR3 sequence is CASSLSGRGSYEQYF. The CDR3 DNA follows: TGTGCCAGCAGTTTGAGCGGGAGGGGCTCCTACGAGCAGTACTTC.

The V call is TRBV3-1, the J call TRBJ2-1; the match to TRBD2 covers 8 bases. This CDR3 has 17 residues. The trim removed 4 bases at V and 0 bases at J, leaving 8 bases unmatched. Looked up from germline, CDR1 is LGHDT and CDR2 is YNNKEL (reference sequence). The CDR3 loop reads CASSPGRLAGSYNEQFF. CDR3 coding DNA: TGTGCCAGCAGCCCTGGGCGGCTAGCGGGCTCCTACAATGAGCAGTTCTTC.

In this sample, this clonotype turned up a few times. This rearrangement joins TRBV12-5 to TRBJ2-1, with no clear D. There are 15 residues in the CDR3. The germline CDR1 and CDR2 sequences are LGHNT and FRNRAP. V was trimmed by 2 bases and J by 12 bases, leaving 20 bases between them. The CDR3 region is CASGLPTVGSTGQFF. Here the CDR3 DNA reads TGTGCTAGTGGTTTGCCAACAGTGGGGTCCACGGGGCAGTTCTTC.

The genes are TRBV20-1 and TRBJ1-4; possibly TRBD1 for D (5 bases). The germline gives CDR1 DFQATT, CDR2 SNEGSKA (reference sequence). This CDR3 contains 13 residues. V lost 7 bases and J lost 6, with 15 bases in between. The CDR3: CSGERGEDEKLFF. In DNA form, the CDR3 reads TGCAGTGGGGAACGGGGGGAGGATGAAAAACTGTTTTTT.

This clonotype was counted a few times. The chain carries TRBV12-3 or TRBV12-4 and TRBJ1-6; maybe TRBD1 (5 bases). The CDR3 totals 14 residues. Trimming stripped 6 bases from V and 7 bases from J, with 13 bases between. This CDR3 reads CASSPGGVNSPLHF. In nucleotides, the CDR3 is TGTGCCAGCAGCCCCGGAGGGGTAAATTCACCCCTCCACTTT.